This T cell receptor beta chain stems from a study of early T cells in non-severe SARS-CoV-2 infection. Unique molecular identifiers were affixed to single, distinct cDNA molecules. TCRdb analysed the 5' RACE reads with MiXCR anew, one entry per CDR3 protein. This table holds around 86,000 distinct CDR3 sequences, 14% to 15% found once. Findings and limits, study-wide: Matches to VDJdb favored anti-spike CD8 responses and missed private and CD4 specificities.

CDR1 and CDR2 (germline): MNHEY, SVGEGT. V was pared by 5 bases and J by 5 bases, with 22 bases between. This CDR3 spans 17 amino acids. With respect to this clonotype: The target antigen is unknown.

The sequence came from an adult who was a healthcare worker with PCR-confirmed SARS-CoV-2 infection or an uninfected control (not recorded which). Sequencing was performed on whole blood. V is TRBV6-2 or TRBV6-3 and J is TRBJ2-1; tentatively, D is TRBD1 or TRBD2 (6 bases each). The CDR3 DNA follows: TGTGCCAGCAGTCCCCTTGGGCCCCCGGGGGCCCACAATGAGCAGTTCTTC. Its protein product is CASSPLGPPGAHNEQFF.